This T cell receptor beta chain was recovered during a study of blood T cell repertoires in COVID-19. Study-wide context: PBMCs, B-cell-depleted T cells, or T cells provided the cDNA or gDNA that made up the material.

TCRdb's copy holds only in-frame clones and misses some; the assay was immunoSEQ multiplex PCR. The sample lists 55,000 to 60,000 clones; roughly 83% were seen once. The CDR3 is 16 amino acids. Trimming at V came to 4 bases and at J to 2 bases, leaving 7 bases not matched to a gene. Germline V gene data show CDR1 as SNHLY and CDR2 as FYNNEI. The rearrangement joins TRBV2 to TRBJ2-1, with TRBD2 matching 8 bases. Sequencing was carried out using peripheral blood. The TCR was taken from a man between 65 and 85 years old with active COVID-19. The CDR3 reads CASSVSASGPYNEQFF. The CDR3 bases are TGTGCCAGCAGTGTTTCAGCTAGCGGGCCCTACAATGAGCAGTTCTTC.